Reported below is one T cell receptor beta chain. Original data processing: Nucleated cell number was recorded as an estimate derived from reference gene primer amplification. The method was immunoSEQ multiplex PCR; TCRdb's version includes in-frame clones alone and lacks a portion of them. The V and J calls and clone size come from that table; D and trimming were worked out from the DNA. The sample has roughly 160,000 clones; 70% to 85% are singletons. This sample stems from a study of blood T cell repertoires in COVID-19. Study information: Spain, Italy and the United States supplied samples that represented acute and convalescent COVID-19.

Per germline, CDR1 DFQATT and CDR2 SNEGSKA (reference sequence). The CDR3 loop spans 18 amino acids. V lost 3 bases and J lost 8, with 31 bases in between. The sample taken for sequencing was PBMCs or T cells enriched from blood (not recorded which). The chain has TRBV20-1 and TRBJ1-2, with a possible D match to TRBD1 (6 bases). The source of this sequence is an older woman in a cohort exposed to, infected with or recovered from COVID-19 (not recorded which). The CDR3 coding sequence is TGCAGTGCTAGTCCGACGTTGAGGACAGATTCCATAACGGGCGGCTACACCTTC. Its translation is CSASPTLRTDSITGGYTF.